Shown below are 26 T cell receptor beta chains from a single sample sequenced in a study of neurological immune-mediated disorders. One entry per CDR3 protein results from TCRdb running MiXCR on the 5' RACE reads. The sample holds under 90,000 distinct CDR3 sequences, under 4.5% seen once. The sample was PBMCs. All receptors derive from a woman aged 45 to 65 with multiple sclerosis.

The table lists this clonotype with many counts. The rearrangement uses TRBV18 and TRBJ1-1, with D maybe TRBD1 (5 bases). The CDR3 is 13 residues long. V gave up 0 bases and J gave up 8 bases, with 10 bases separating them. Germline loops: CDR1 KGHSH, CDR2 LQKENI. The CDR3 loop reads CASSPPVRTEAFF. The CDR3 DNA is TGTGCCAGCTCACCACCGGTGCGGACAGAAGCTTTCTTT.

This clonotype was picked up many times. The chain joins TRBV7-6 to TRBJ2-7; no definite D call. This CDR3 comprises 17 residues. Trimming stripped 5 bases from V and 0 bases from J, with 20 bases between. Germline loops: CDR1 SGHVS, CDR2 FNYEAQ. CDR3 DNA: TGTGCCAGCAGCACCTTTACGAGGTCGAGTTCCTCCTACGAGCAGTACTTC. Amino acid sequence: CASSTFTRSSSSYEQYF. Together with reference TRBV7-6 and TRBJ2-7, the CDR3 gives the full variable domain: GAGVSQSPRYKVTKRGQDVALRCDPISGHVSLYWYRQALGQGPEFLTYFNYEAQQDKSGLPNDRFSAERPEGSISTLTIQRTEQRDSAMYRCASSTFTRSSSSYEQYFGPGTRLTVT.

This clonotype was recorded many times. The CDR3 here is CASSLTSGGPRGTGELFF. Here the CDR3 DNA reads TGTGCCAGCAGCTTAACTAGCGGGGGCCCGCGGGGCACCGGGGAGCTGTTTTTT. The chain links TRBV5-5 to TRBJ2-2; TRBD2 aligns across 11 bases. V lost 2 bases and J lost 4; bases outside the gene matches: 10. There are 18 residues in the CDR3. Germline V CDR1 and CDR2: SGHKS, YYEKEE (reference sequence).

This clonotype was observed many times. V usage is TRBV6-1 and J usage is TRBJ2-1; D is unresolved. The CDR3 extends over 14 amino acids. Trimming took 1 base from V and 6 from J, leaving 10 bases between them. Germline V gives CDR1 MNHNS, CDR2 SASEGT. CDR3 sequence: CASSEVPWGNEQFF. The CDR3 DNA reads TGTGCCAGCAGTGAAGTACCCTGGGGCAATGAGCAGTTCTTC.

This clonotype was seen ten or more times. The DNA for the CDR3 is TGTGCCAGCAGCTTAGGAGGGGCAAATCAGCCCCAGCATTTT. Translated, it gives CASSLGGANQPQHF. The chain employs TRBV7-9 and TRBJ1-5, with D maybe TRBD1 (5 bases). This CDR3 spans 14 amino acids. Trimming removed 1 base at V and 4 bases at J, with 8 bases between. CDR1 is SEHNR, CDR2 FQNEAQ, per germline (reference sequence). The whole variable domain, filled in from reference TRBV7-9 and TRBJ1-5, reads DTGVSQNPRHKITKRGQNVTFRCDPISEHNRLYWYRQTLGQGPEFLTYFQNEAQLEKSRLLSDRFSAERPKGSFSTLEIQRTEQGDSAMYLCASSLGGANQPQHFGDGTRLSIL.

At least ten counts were recorded for this clonotype. The chain has TRBV25-1 and TRBJ2-5, with D possibly called TRBD1 or TRBD2 (6 bases each). Germline-derived CDR1 and CDR2 are MGHDK and SYGVNS. V lost 1 base and J lost 5, with 14 bases in between. The CDR3 runs 15 residues. CDR3 amino acids: CASSESGVAGETQYF. The CDR3 bases are TGTGCCAGCAGTGAATCAGGGGTCGCGGGGGAGACCCAGTACTTC. The whole variable domain, remainder taken from reference TRBV25-1 and TRBJ2-5, is EADIYQTPRYLVIGTGKKITLECSQTMGHDKMYWYQQDPGMELHLIHYSYGVNSTEKGDLSSESTVSRIRTEHFPLTLESARPSHTSQYLCASSESGVAGETQYFGPGTRLLVL.

This clonotype has a count of ten or more. The rearrangement joins TRBV4-3 to TRBJ2-1, with TRBD2 identical over 8 bases. V trimming: 0 bases; J trimming: 3 bases; junction bases outside the gene matches: 10. Germline V CDR1 and CDR2: LGHNA, YSLEER. CDR3 length: 18 residues. CDR3 in amino acids: CASSQDRVVAGGYNEQFF. As DNA, the CDR3 is TGCGCCAGCAGCCAAGATCGGGTGGTGGCGGGGGGCTACAATGAGCAGTTCTTC.

This clonotype has ten or more counts. The rearrangement joins TRBV5-1 to TRBJ2-5; 13 positions match TRBD2. CDR3 length: 17 amino acids. Germline lookup yields CDR1 SGHRS and CDR2 YFSETQ. Germline trimming cut 4 bases from V and 2 bases from J; bases unmatched to any gene: 8. CDR3 sequence (DNA): TGCGCCAGCAGCCGGACCTCGGGACTAGCGGGGCAAGAGACCCAGTACTTC. Protein: CASSRTSGLAGQETQYF.

This clonotype was seen ten or more times. J is TRBJ1-2 and V is TRBV3-1; the match to TRBD1 covers 9 bases. The CDR3 contains 14 residues. Trimming at V came to 5 bases and at J to 4 bases, leaving 5 bases not matched to a gene. Germline-derived CDR1 and CDR2 are LGHDT and YNNKEL (reference sequence). In DNA form, the CDR3 reads TGTGCCAGCAGCGAACAGGGGGCATTCTATGGCTACACCTTC. Encoded protein: CASSEQGAFYGYTF.

In its sample, this clonotype was seen many times. The J gene is TRBJ2-7, the V gene TRBV5-1; D call uncertain. The CDR3 has 13 residues. Germline V gene data show CDR1 as SGHRS and CDR2 as YFSETQ. Trimming removed 0 bases at V and 2 bases at J, with 6 bases between. CDR3 loop: CASSLEGAYEQYF. The CDR3 nucleotides are TGCGCCAGCAGCTTGGAAGGTGCCTACGAGCAGTACTTC. Looking up the rest from reference TRBV5-1 and TRBJ2-7 gives the full variable domain: KAGVTQTPRYLIKTRGQQVTLSCSPISGHRSVSWYQQTPGQGLQFLFEYFSETQRNKGNFPGRFSGRQFSNSRSEMNVSTLELGDSALYLCASSLEGAYEQYFGPGTRLTVT.

This clonotype showed up many times. V and J are TRBV12-3 or TRBV12-4 and TRBJ2-1, with 12 bases identical to TRBD2. The ends lost 6 bases at V and 10 bases at J; junction bases unmatched: 7. CDR3 length: 14 residues. CDR3 in amino acids: CASRTSGGLWEQFF. CDR3 nucleotides: TGTGCCAGCAGAACTAGCGGGGGGCTATGGGAGCAGTTCTTC.

This clonotype has just a few counts. This chain uses TRBV5-5 with TRBJ2-3; D call uncertain. Between the trimmed V and J ends, which lost 4 bases and 4 bases, there was a span of 10 bases. The CDR3 has 13 amino acids. CDR1 SGHKS and CDR2 YYEKEE come from the germline V gene (reference sequence). The CDR3 loop is CASSRDRPDTQYF. The CDR3 region has the DNA TGTGCCAGCAGCCGCGATCGGCCAGATACGCAGTATTTT.

This clonotype appeared many times. The junction shows a germline mismatch at one end, possibly a read error. The chain employs TRBV12-3 or TRBV12-4 and TRBJ2-5, with D perhaps given as TRBD1 or TRBD2 (6 bases each). The CDR3 spans 13 residues. The CDR3 bases are TGCGCCAGCAGCTTGAGAGGGGGGGAGACCCAGTACTTC. It encodes CASSLRGGETQYF.

This clonotype was seen many times. The V and J genes are TRBV12-3 or TRBV12-4 and TRBJ2-7; D gene uncertain. This CDR3 contains 15 residues. Between the trimmed V and J ends, which lost 4 bases and 8 bases, there was a span of 21 bases. CDR3 loop: CASSSPPAPQVKQYF. CDR3 bases: TGTGCCAGCAGTTCACCCCCGGCCCCTCAGGTCAAGCAGTACTTC.

This clonotype was recorded at least ten times. Mismatch with germline at one junction end may stem from a read error. This chain links TRBV5-1 with TRBJ1-2, with a weak D call TRBD1 (6 bases). The CDR3 is 13 amino acids. The germline CDR1 and CDR2 sequences are SGHRS and YFSETQ. The chain's CDR3 is CASSLGGAYGYTF. CDR3 sequence (DNA): TGTGCCAGCAGCTTGGGGGGGGCCTATGGCTACACCTTC.

This clonotype occurred many times. The rearrangement links TRBV7-9 to TRBJ1-2; D uncertain. Looked up from germline, CDR1 is SEHNR and CDR2 is FQNEAQ (reference sequence). V lost 5 bases to trimming and J lost 5 bases, with 12 bases between them. The CDR3 totals 13 residues. The CDR3 nucleotides are TGTGCCAGCAGCCCGGACGGACTTTATGGCTACACCTTC. Its translation is CASSPDGLYGYTF.

This clonotype was counted at least ten times. The chain links TRBV11-2 to TRBJ2-2; TRBD1 is a possible D gene (5 bases). CDR3 length: 16 residues. V was shortened by 6 bases and J by 1 base, with 15 bases between the two germline ends. The germline V gene encodes CDR1 SGHAT and CDR2 FQNNGV. The CDR3 here is CASSSLRGLNTGELFF. In DNA form, the CDR3 reads TGTGCCAGCAGTTCGTTAAGGGGCCTGAACACCGGGGAGCTGTTTTTT.

This clonotype was found many times. The gene calls are TRBV7-2 and TRBJ2-3; D not resolved. Per the germline V gene, CDR1 is SGHTA and CDR2 is FQGNSA. V lost 3 bases and J 1 base, leaving 11 bases between the germline ends. The CDR3 is made up of 15 amino acids. As DNA, the CDR3 is TGTGCCAGCAGCTTCCAACGGGCGCGCACAGATACGCAGTATTTT. Amino acids: CASSFQRARTDTQYF. The whole variable domain, remainder taken from reference TRBV7-2 and TRBJ2-3, is GAGVSQSPSNKVTEKGKDVELRCDPISGHTALYWYRQSLGQGLEFLIYFQGNSAPDKSGLPSDRFSAERTGGSVSTLTIQRTQQEDSAVYLCASSFQRARTDTQYFGPGTRLTVL.

This clonotype was seen ten or more times. The chain combines TRBV11-3 with TRBJ2-1; D is unresolved. The germline V gene encodes CDR1 SGHNT and CDR2 YENEEA. V was clipped by 2 bases and J by 8 bases, with 10 bases between them. This CDR3 is 13 amino acids long. CDR3 protein: CASSLNSGHEQFF. The DNA of the CDR3 is TGTGCCAGCAGCTTAAATTCGGGCCATGAGCAGTTCTTC.

This clonotype has more than one count but fewer than ten. The chain links TRBV11-2 to TRBJ2-2; no firm D call. The CDR3 runs 11 residues. V lost 7 bases, J lost 8 bases, and 8 bases lay in between. Germline-derived CDR1 and CDR2 are SGHAT and FQNNGV. DNA of the CDR3: TGTGCCAGCAACCGCGGAGGGGAGCTGTTTTTT. The encoded protein is CASNRGGELFF.

In its sample, this clonotype was seen many times. The chain links TRBV5-1 to TRBJ1-1; the D gene is possibly TRBD1 (5 bases). There are 13 residues in the CDR3. V gave up 4 bases and J gave up 4 bases, with 11 bases separating them. Germline lookup yields CDR1 SGHRS and CDR2 YFSETQ. The CDR3 loop reads CASSLWRGTEAFF. The CDR3 DNA is TGCGCCAGCAGCCTATGGAGGGGCACTGAAGCTTTCTTT. The entire variable domain, with the rest obtained from reference TRBV5-1 and TRBJ1-1, is as follows: KAGVTQTPRYLIKTRGQQVTLSCSPISGHRSVSWYQQTPGQGLQFLFEYFSETQRNKGNFPGRFSGRQFSNSRSEMNVSTLELGDSALYLCASSLWRGTEAFFGQGTRLTVV.

V is TRBV5-6 and J is TRBJ1-1; D gene uncertain. Per the germline V gene, CDR1 is SGHDT and CDR2 is YYEEEE. The CDR3 is made up of 13 amino acids. The V end was cut by 3 bases, the J end by 1 base, with 7 bases between. CDR3 coding DNA: TGTGCCAGCAGCTCGGACTCGAACACTGAAGCTTTCTTT. Its translation: CASSSDSNTEAFF.

The table lists this clonotype with many counts. The gene calls are TRBV6-2 or TRBV6-3 and TRBJ1-6; unclear D gene. V was trimmed by 2 bases and J by 0 bases, leaving 14 bases between them. The CDR3 covers 18 residues. Germline V gives CDR1 MNHEY, CDR2 SVGEGT. DNA for the CDR3: TGTGCCAGCAGTTACGGAAAGTCTTTGAGCTCCTATAATTCACCCCTCCACTTT. This translates into CASSYGKSLSSYNSPLHF.

Many counts were recorded for this clonotype. The genes are TRBV7-2 and TRBJ1-2, with D possibly matching TRBD1 (5 bases). The CDR3 is 17 residues long. V lost 5 bases, J lost 7 bases, and 26 bases lay in between. CDR1 and CDR2 from the germline V gene are SGHTA and FQGNSA. The CDR3 coding sequence is TGTGCCAGCAGCCCGGGCAGGTTGACCTCCCGGGACTCTGGCTACACCTTC. Protein: CASSPGRLTSRDSGYTF.

This clonotype was detected many times. The rearrangement joins TRBV7-8 to TRBJ2-1; 9 bases line up with TRBD2. J lost 6 bases, V lost 5 bases, and 8 bases had no gene match. The CDR3 loop spans 15 amino acids. Germline CDR1 and CDR2: SGHVS and FQNEAQ. Here the CDR3 reads CASSLRTSAGNEQFF. Written as DNA, the CDR3 is TGTGCCAGCAGCCTCCGGACTAGCGCGGGCAATGAGCAGTTCTTC.

In its sample, this clonotype was seen many times. V usage is TRBV20-1 and J usage is TRBJ2-5; D might be TRBD2 (5 bases). The CDR3 runs 12 residues. The V end was cut by 5 bases, the J end by 3 bases, with 10 bases between. In germline, CDR1 is DFQATT, CDR2 SNEGSKA (reference sequence). CDR3 amino acids: CSARDLKETQYF. CDR3 nucleotides: TGCAGTGCTCGGGATTTAAAAGAGACCCAGTACTTC.